The table lists the clone carrying this T cell receptor beta chain with a few counts. The antigen remains unidentified. This specimen belongs to a study of T cells after yellow fever vaccination. Findings of the study overall: The CD4 and CD8 compartments had a small share of their clonotypes in common.

The CDR3 is 15 amino acids. The germline V gene has CDR1 GTSNPN and CDR2 SVGIG (reference sequence). The V and J ends lost 2 bases and 4 bases, in that order; junction bases with no gene match: 8. Each CDR3 protein gets one entry after TCRdb re-called the 5' RACE reads with MiXCR. The sample lists about 350,000 distinct CDR3 sequences, approximately 4% seen once, with approximately 25% in the top ten. The receptor was isolated from a man younger than 35 who received the YFV17D yellow fever vaccine. The sequences come from PBMCs, collected 5 days after the yellow fever booster vaccination. The chain joins TRBV30 to TRBJ2-1, with TRBD2 matching over 7 bases. CDR3 in amino acids: CAWSLGSGRYNEQFF. The DNA for the CDR3 is TGTGCCTGGAGTCTCGGTAGCGGGCGTTACAATGAGCAGTTCTTC.